This T cell receptor beta chain was sequenced for a study of T cell responses to AZD1222 COVID-19 vaccine. Study results and limitations: White British donors predominated, females outnumbered males, and clonal diversity was possibly underestimated. After the peak T cell response, and only then, were repertoires sampled. Baseline antibody screening turned up just a handful of seropositive AZD1222 recipients. Once two AZD1222 doses were given, Spike-specific TCR breadth and depth went up.

Germline V CDR1 and CDR2: MNHEY, SMNVEV (reference sequence). The CDR3 has 15 amino acids. Trimming at V came to 3 bases and at J to 7 bases, leaving 10 bases not matched to a gene. In the case of this clone: Antigen specificity is unknown.

Sequencing used immunoSEQ multiplex PCR; TCRdb keeps in-frame clones, though not all of them. This table has 110,000 to 150,000 clones, 70% to 90% appearing once. This rearrangement joins TRBV27 to TRBJ2-7, with 9 bases that match TRBD2. Material: peripheral blood, obtained on day 0 of AZD1222 vaccination. This TCR derives from an adult in good health. The CDR3 sequence: CASSFLLAAGGEQYF. In nucleotides, the CDR3 is TGTGCCAGCAGTTTCCTACTAGCGGCGGGGGGGGAGCAGTACTTC.